The text below deals with one TCR beta chain. Its antigen target is currently unknown. The method was 5' RACE. Preparation of each TCR library used around 3.5 ug of total RNA. For each sample, cDNA was synthesized in eight separate reactions using SMARTScribe reverse transcriptase. During cDNA synthesis, template switching was used to introduce unique molecular identifiers that contained a 6-nucleotide sample barcode. Amplification of TCRalpha and TCRbeta cDNA involved two nested PCRs of roughly 17 and 9 cycles, and each PCR was followed by bead purification. Before amplification, the cDNA was both treated with uracil DNA-glycosylase and purified with the QIAquick PCR purification kit. The second PCR was the step at which Illumina TruSeq-compatible adapters and sample-specific barcodes were added. Library quality and concentration were checked on TapeStation and Qubit, and libraries were pooled at 5 to 6.5 ng each. Sequencing of the pooled libraries was done on an Illumina HiSeq2500 single-index Rapid Run using custom sequencing primers and 2 x 100 bp reads. Processing in the source paper ran as follows. MiGEC version 1.2.6 was used for UMI-based consensus assembly, which corrected PCR and sequencing errors. MiXCR version 2.1.1 was used to carry out V(D)J alignment, clonotype assembly and CDR3 extraction. To normalise gene usage, clonotype sharing and MAIT/NKT TCR abundance, the analysis used the top 1000, 10 000 and 20 000 clonotypes per sample. After downsampling to 27 000 UMIs, diversity was calculated as the inverse Simpson index using the vegan R package. Paired Mann-Whitney U tests on discordant twin pairs were used, with Benjamini-Hochberg multiple-testing correction. TCRdb reprocessed the reads, reporting each CDR3 protein sequence once and no DNA. These V and J calls derive from TCRdb rather than the authors' analysis. The sample table holds approximately 150,000 distinct CDR3 sequences. The biggest ten clones account for under 2.5% of the sample.

The sample is drawn from a study of monozygotic twins with inflammatory bowel disease (dated by TCRdb to the late 2010s). Background for the entire study: In total, about 28 monozygotic twin pairs made up the full study: 19 Danish pairs, all IBD-discordant, plus nine German pairs, of which four were IBD-concordant and five were IBD-discordant. Each individual had, on average, about 151 000 unique TCRalpha sequences and 181 000 unique TCRbeta sequences available for analysis. The search for disease-associated traits relied mainly on comparing, within discordant pairs, IBD patients with their genetically identical healthy co-twins. The investigation overall reported the following: Repertoire similarity did not differ between concordant and discordant twins, which could be due to limited statistical power. No single strong signal or clonotype linked to IBD turned up in the results, so the idea that one exists was not supported. Background noise and inter-individual variability may have been introduced into the repertoires by the differing immunosuppressive treatments among patients. Compared with healthy twins, IBD patients shared fewer clonotypes with other individuals, and the difference was most pronounced in patients with signs of disease activity. Measured by the inverse Simpson index, TCRbeta repertoire diversity was lower in IBD patients than in their healthy co-twins. The analysis was unable to tell different T cell subtypes apart.

From each donor, a roughly 2.6 ml peripheral blood sample was collected into PAXgene tubes and stored at -80 degrees C. Without any T cell sorting, total RNA was extracted from whole blood using the PAXgene blood miRNA kit on an automated QIAcube. Deep TCRalpha and TCRbeta repertoire profiling with unique molecular barcoding was performed on peripheral blood of monozygotic twin pairs concordant or discordant for inflammatory bowel disease. Smoking habits were recorded for all twin pairs, and each individual was classified as a current, former or never smoker. Sequencing was performed on blood. The receptor's source is a human donor with ulcerative colitis or Crohn's disease, or a healthy co-twin of an affected twin (not recorded which).

The CDR3 is CSLDETYNEQFF. The rearrangement combines TRBV20-1 with TRBJ2-1. Including the terminal cysteine and phenylalanine, the CDR3 comprises 12 residues. No DNA was logged. The germline V gene (reference sequence) yields DFQATT for CDR1 and SNEGSKA for CDR2.